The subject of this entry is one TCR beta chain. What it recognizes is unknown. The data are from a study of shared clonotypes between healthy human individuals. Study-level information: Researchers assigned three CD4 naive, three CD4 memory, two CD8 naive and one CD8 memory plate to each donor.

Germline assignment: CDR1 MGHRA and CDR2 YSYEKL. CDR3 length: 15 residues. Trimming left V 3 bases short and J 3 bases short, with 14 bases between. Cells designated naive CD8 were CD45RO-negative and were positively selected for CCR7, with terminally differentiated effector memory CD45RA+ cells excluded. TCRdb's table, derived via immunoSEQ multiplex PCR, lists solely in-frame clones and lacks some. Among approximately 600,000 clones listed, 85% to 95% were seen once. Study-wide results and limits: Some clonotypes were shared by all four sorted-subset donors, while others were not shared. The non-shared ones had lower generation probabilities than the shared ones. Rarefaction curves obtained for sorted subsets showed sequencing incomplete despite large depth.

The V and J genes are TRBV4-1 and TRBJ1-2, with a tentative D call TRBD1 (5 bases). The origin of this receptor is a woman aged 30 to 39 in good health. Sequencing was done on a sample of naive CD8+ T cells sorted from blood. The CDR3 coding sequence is TGCGCCAGCAGCCAGCCAGGGATATTGGACTATGGCTACACCTTC. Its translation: CASSQPGILDYGYTF.